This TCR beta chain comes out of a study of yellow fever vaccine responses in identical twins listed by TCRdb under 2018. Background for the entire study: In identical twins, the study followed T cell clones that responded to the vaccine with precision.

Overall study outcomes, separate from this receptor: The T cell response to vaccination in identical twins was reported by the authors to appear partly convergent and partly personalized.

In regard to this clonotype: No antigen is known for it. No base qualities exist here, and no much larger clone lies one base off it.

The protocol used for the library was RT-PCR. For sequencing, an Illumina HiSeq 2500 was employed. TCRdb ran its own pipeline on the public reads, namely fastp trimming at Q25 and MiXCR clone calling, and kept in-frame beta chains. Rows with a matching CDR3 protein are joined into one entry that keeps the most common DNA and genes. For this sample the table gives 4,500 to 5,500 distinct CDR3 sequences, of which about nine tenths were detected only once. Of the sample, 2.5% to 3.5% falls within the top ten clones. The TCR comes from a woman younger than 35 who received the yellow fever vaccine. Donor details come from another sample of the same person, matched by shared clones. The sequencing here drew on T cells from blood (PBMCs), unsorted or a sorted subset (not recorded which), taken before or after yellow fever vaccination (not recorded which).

The CDR3 has the sequence CASSGEPSSYEQYF. The bases are TGTGCCAGCAGTGGGGAGCCGTCCTCCTACGAGCAGTACTTC. The chain links TRBV28 with TRBJ2-7, and possibly TRBD2, on 5 matching bases. Including cysteine and phenylalanine, the CDR3 has 14 amino acids. The retained sequence is limited to the CDR3, 42 bases, with the frame set at the first base. V lost 5 bases and J lost 0 bases; the stretch between them is 11 bases long. Sequences MDHEN (CDR1) and SYDVKM (CDR2) are obtained from the germline V gene.